This TCR beta chain was captured in a study of blood T cell repertoires in COVID-19. Across the whole study: Collection of acute and convalescent COVID-19 samples took place in the United States, Italy and Spain. Sources were T cells, B-cell-depleted T cells, or PBMCs; the material itself was cDNA or gDNA.

Original analysis: The authors estimated nucleated cell counts from reference gene primer amplification. The assay was immunoSEQ multiplex PCR, and TCRdb's table has in-frame clones only and misses some. The V and J calls and the clone size are those of that table, but D and trimming were determined from the DNA. The profile shows 200,000 to 250,000 clones, roughly 88% of them singletons. There are 15 residues in the CDR3. Trimming at V came to 6 bases and at J to 1 base, leaving 6 bases not matched to a gene. CDR1 and CDR2 from the germline V gene are MNHEY and SMNVEV (reference sequence). The chain recombines TRBV27 with TRBJ2-1; 7 bases are a match to TRBD2. This TCR came from a woman aged 40 to 50 who had recovered from COVID-19. Sample: peripheral blood. CDR3 amino acids: CASSDRGLSYNEQFF. The CDR3 bases are TGTGCCAGCAGCGACCGGGGACTATCCTACAATGAGCAGTTCTTC.